Listed below are T cell receptor beta chains from one sample, sequenced in a study of human T cells and chemical hapten exposure. TCRdb re-called the RACE reads with MiXCR, one entry per CDR3 protein. Altogether tens of thousands of distinct CDR3 sequences are present, under 13% being singletons, with the ten largest covering about 6.9%. The sample consisted of whole blood, taken in connection with sensitization to the hapten diphenylcyclopropenone (DPC). The receptors come from a woman between 45 and 65 years old with alopecia areata. Some clones in this sample may be carry-over from other donors' samples. The CDR3 runs from the conserved cysteine through the conserved F or W. Fields, in order: D gene, J gene, clone size, V gene, CDR3 DNA, CDR3 protein. The D gene is left open where the match is weak. Clone size is not always given. Where it is, it says once, few, many or a class for expanded clones.

TRBD2 | TRBJ2-7 | many | TRBV29-1 | TGCAGCGTCGCCTATGGACTAGCGGGAGACGAGCAGTACTTC | CSVAYGLAGDEQYF
TRBD1 | TRBJ1-5 | - | TRBV28 | TGTGCCAGCCGACAGGGACAACAGCCCCAGCATTTT | CASRQGQQPQHF
- | TRBJ1-1 | - | TRBV15 | TGTGCCACCAGCAGAGATCGTGGAGGGGGGACTGAAGCTTTCTTT | CATSRDRGGGTEAFF
TRBD1 | TRBJ1-4 | - | TRBV7-9 | TGTGCCAGCAGCTTCGGACAGGGTCAAGCTGAAAAACTGTTTTTT | CASSFGQGQAEKLFF
- | TRBJ2-5 | - | TRBV5-1 | TGCGCCAGCAGTCTCTGGGAAGAAGAGACCCAGTACTTC | CASSLWEEETQYF
- | TRBJ2-3 | many | TRBV12-3/TRBV12-4 | TGTGCCAGCAGCCCCGTAACGCAGTATTTT | CASSPVTQYF
- | TRBJ2-5 | - | TRBV29-1 | TGCAGCGTTGCTGCCAGGAAAGAGACCCAGTACTTC | CSVAARKETQYF
- | TRBJ2-2 | - | TRBV9 | TGTGCCAGCAGCGTAGCGGCTAGCGCCCACACCGGGGAGCTGTTTTTT | CASSVAASAHTGELFF
- | TRBJ2-3 | few | TRBV5-4 | TGTGCCAGCAGCTTGGCTGGGAGCGGCACAGATACGCAGTATTTT | CASSLAGSGTDTQYF
- | TRBJ1-3 | few | TRBV12-3/TRBV12-4 | TGTGCCAGCAGTTTCGGAGACACCATATATTTT | CASSFGDTIYF
TRBD2 | TRBJ2-1 | many | TRBV5-1 | TGCGCCAGCAGCCTTAGGTTGACCGGGACTAGCGGGAGAAGAACACACGATGAGCAGTTCTTC | CASSLRLTGTSGRRTHDEQFF
- | TRBJ1-5 | - | TRBV12-3/TRBV12-4 | TGTGCCAGCAGTTTAGAAGGGAGTCAGCCCCAGCATTTT | CASSLEGSQPQHF
- | TRBJ1-1 | few | TRBV3-1 | TGTGCCAGCAGCCAAGGCTGGAACACTGAAGCTTTCTTT | CASSQGWNTEAFF
- | TRBJ2-7 | few | TRBV12-3/TRBV12-4 | TGTGCCAGAGGGAGACAGGCAGACGGCGAGCAGTACTTC | CARGRQADGEQYF
- | TRBJ2-5 | few | TRBV20-1 | TGCAGTGCCCGACAGGAGACCCAGTACTTC | CSARQETQYF
- | TRBJ2-1 | - | TRBV11-2 | TGTGCCAGCAGCTTAGATGGAGAGCAGTTCTTC | CASSLDGEQFF
TRBD1 | TRBJ1-5 | - | TRBV20-1 | TGCAGTGCTGTGGGACAGAGAAATCAGCCCCAGCATTTT | CSAVGQRNQPQHF
- | TRBJ1-2 | - | TRBV3-1 | TGTGCCAGCAGCCCTACCCGGACACATGAGGGTGGCTACACCTTC | CASSPTRTHEGGYTF
- | TRBJ1-5 | many | TRBV10-2 | TGCGCCAGCAGTGAGTCGAGACAGGCGTATCAGCCCCAGCATTTT | CASSESRQAYQPQHF
- | TRBJ2-1 | many | TRBV11-2 | TGTGCCAGCAGCTTAGTACCCGGGAATGAGCAGTTCTTC | CASSLVPGNEQFF
- | TRBJ2-5 | many | TRBV2 | TGTGCCAGCAGGGAAATCGGGCTGCCTGTTACTAGAGAACAAGAGACCCAGTACTTC | CASREIGLPVTREQETQYF
TRBD1 | TRBJ2-7 | many | TRBV3-1 | TGTGCCAGCAGCCAGGGACAGGAGCGCACCTACGAGCAGTACTTC | CASSQGQERTYEQYF
- | TRBJ1-1 | many | TRBV6-1 | TGTGCCAGCAGTGACCCCGGGCCAGCGACTGAAGCTTTCTTT | CASSDPGPATEAFF
- | TRBJ1-3 | - | TRBV2 | TGTGCCAGCAGTGAACTGATAGGGCCCTCTGGAAACACCATATATTTT | CASSELIGPSGNTIYF
- | TRBJ1-1 | many | TRBV12-3/TRBV12-4 | TGTGCCAGCAGTGCCTACAGCAACACTGAAGCTTTCTTT | CASSAYSNTEAFF
TRBD2 | TRBJ2-3 | many | TRBV20-1 | TGCAGTGCTCACATTCTGGGGGGGTTGAGCACAGATACGCAGTATTTT | CSAHILGGLSTDTQYF
- | TRBJ1-1 | many | TRBV18 | TGTGCCAGCTCACCAGGGGCGACCCCTGGGGCTGAAGCTTTCTTT | CASSPGATPGAEAFF
- | TRBJ1-1 | few | TRBV5-1 | TGCGCCAGCAGCTTTACGCCGGGACGTCCGAACACTGAAGCTTTCTTT | CASSFTPGRPNTEAFF
TRBD2 | TRBJ2-5 | many | TRBV27 | TGTGCCAGCAGTGCGACTGGCGGGAGAACGGGAGAGACCCAGTACTTC | CASSATGGRTGETQYF
TRBD1 | TRBJ2-1 | many | TRBV7-2 | TGTGCCAGCAGCACGGCCGGACAGGGTTTCGATGAGCAGTTCTTC | CASSTAGQGFDEQFF
TRBD1 | TRBJ2-3 | few | TRBV7-2 | TGTGCCAGCAGCTCCTCCGGGACAGGGGGAGTCTTTACGCAGTATTTT | CASSSSGTGGVFTQYF
- | TRBJ1-5 | few | TRBV7-8 | TGTGCCAGCAGCGCAAGACGGATCTTTAGCAATCAGCCCCAGCATTTT | CASSARRIFSNQPQHF